The clone carrying this TCR beta chain has only a few counts. The antigen remains undetermined. The data were obtained in a study of cytomegalovirus exposure and HLA in healthy donors. About the research overall: Among the roughly 430 genotyped donors, over 70% were placed in the Caucasian-associated ancestry cluster.

The CDR3 sequence is 12 residues long. The V gene lost 4 bases and the J gene lost 3 bases, with 8 bases spanning the gap. Germline-derived CDR1 and CDR2 are SGHRS and YFSETQ. Study conclusions and caveats: In a later analysis, TCR beta V- and J-gene trimming showed a link to a missense DCLRE1C variant.

It was with 60 Vbeta and 13 Jbeta primers that the PCR ran. The method was immunoSEQ multiplex PCR; TCRdb's version includes in-frame clones alone and lacks a portion of them. This table holds 150,000 to 200,000 clones, around 68% found once. The sample consisted of PBMCs. This clonotype was obtained from a man aged 50-60 years in good health and CMV-seronegative. This chain joins TRBV5-1 and TRBJ2-7, with a tentative D call TRBD1 (6 bases). The DNA for the CDR3 is TGCGCCAGCAGCCAAGGGGGCTACGAGCAGTACTTC. Protein sequence: CASSQGGYEQYF.